The subject of this entry is one T cell receptor (beta chain). The ends were cut back, 5 bases at V and 6 bases at J, with 14 bases in the middle. This CDR3 has 14 amino acids. Per germline, CDR1 SGHAT and CDR2 FQNNGV. The data originate from a study of beta chain features in type 1 diabetes. Study in general: The patients were much like the healthy donors in age, gender and cell yields.

Since all of the isolated RNA was reverse transcribed, expressed TCRB transcripts were what got sequenced. Sequencing used immunoSEQ multiplex PCR; TCRdb keeps in-frame clones, though not all of them. The top ten hold around 0.037% of the sample, which has 200,000 to 250,000 clones, 9.6% seen once. CD45RO/CCR7/CD25/CD127/CD95/CD27 staining was used to isolate CD4+ naive, central memory, regulatory and stem cell-like memory cells by sorting. The chain links TRBV11-2 to TRBJ1-5; D might be TRBD1 (6 bases). Sequences were obtained from naive CD4+ T cells from blood. This receptor was identified in a woman between 18 and 30 years old in good health. The CDR3 DNA sequence: TGTGCCAGCAGCAACCGAGGGGGGGGTCAGCCCCAGCATTTT. This gives the protein CASSNRGGGQPQHF.